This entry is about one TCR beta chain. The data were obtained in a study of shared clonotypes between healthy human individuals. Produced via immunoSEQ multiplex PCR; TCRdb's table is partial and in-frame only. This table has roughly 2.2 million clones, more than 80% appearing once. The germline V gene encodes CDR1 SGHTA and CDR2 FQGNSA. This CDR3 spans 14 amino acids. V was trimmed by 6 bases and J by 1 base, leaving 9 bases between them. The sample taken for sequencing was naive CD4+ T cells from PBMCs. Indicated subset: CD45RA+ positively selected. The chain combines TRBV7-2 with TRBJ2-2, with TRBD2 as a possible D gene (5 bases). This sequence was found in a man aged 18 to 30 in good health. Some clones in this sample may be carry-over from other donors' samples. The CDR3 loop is CASRSSGNTGELFF. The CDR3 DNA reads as TGTGCCAGCAGATCAAGCGGGAACACCGGGGAGCTGTTTTTT.